The clone carrying this TCR beta chain came up a few times. This sample was taken from a study of blood T cell repertoires in COVID-19. Per the authors' pipeline: Amplification from reference gene primers served as the basis for estimated nucleated cell counts. This table comes from immunoSEQ multiplex PCR, and its TCRdb copy is limited to in-frame clones, with some not included. The D gene and trimming were derived from the DNA, and the V and J assignments and clone size from that table. The sample includes fewer than 400,000 clones, approximately 92% of them seen just once. J was trimmed by 0 bases and V by 2 bases; bases with no gene match: 4. The CDR3 loop spans 15 amino acids. Germline loops: CDR1 KGHSH, CDR2 LQKENI.

The source is a woman in her 30s who had recovered from COVID-19. Sequencing used PBMCs or T cells enriched from blood (not recorded which). The chain combines TRBV18 with TRBJ2-7; 7 nucleotides line up with TRBD2. Here the CDR3 DNA reads TGTGCCAGCTCACCAGGGACTATGAGCTCCTACGAGCAGTACTTC. Translated: CASSPGTMSSYEQYF.